This T cell receptor beta chain was found in a study of shared T cell receptors in the human thymus. CDR3 size: 15 residues. With V trimmed by 2 bases and J by 6 bases, 7 bases remained unmatched. Germline V gene sequence: CDR1 MGHRA, CDR2 YSYEKL. The protocol was immunoSEQ multiplex PCR, while the TCRdb copy is restricted to in-frame clones and leaves out a portion. The table shows some 660,000 clones, with more than 75% occurring only once. The sample was also linked to a second study, of human thymus T cells. From that paper: Healthy Finnish infants undergoing corrective surgery for congenital heart defects provided the donor material. In corrective heart surgery, resections were taken, and these provided the thymus tissue. The authors found apparently biased V and J gene usage in thymic and blood repertoires. Highly overlapping thymic repertoires in unrelated individuals were reported by related research.

This sequence was found in a boy under two years old with a congenital heart defect. The chain uses TRBV4-1 and TRBJ1-3, with 7 bases lining up with TRBD1. What was sequenced was thymocytes. The CDR3 protein is CASSQRDSKENTIYF. In DNA form, the CDR3 reads TGCGCCAGCAGCCAACGGGACAGCAAAGAAAACACCATATATTTT.